The 24 T cell receptor beta chains below come from one sample, sequenced in a study of chemoradiotherapy in HPV16-positive cancers (dated by TCRdb to the early 2020s). Libraries were built with the immunoSEQ multiplex PCR assay. TCRdb mirrors the immuneACCESS table, restricted to in-frame sequences. Some clones are absent from its copies; in checked studies, under half trace to an unresolved V gene, and the reason for the others is unknown. Recorded for this sample are fewer than 30,000 clones; roughly 95% of them occurred a single time. The ten largest clones capture around 2.6% of the sample. Sample collection occurred from a patient who underwent chemoradiotherapy. These receptors were obtained from a human donor with HPV-associated anogenital cancer.

The CDR3 nucleotides are TGTGCCAGCAGTGGGACAGGCACAGATACGCAGTATTTT. This translates into CASSGTGTDTQYF. J is TRBJ2-3 and V is TRBV6-4; tentative D call: TRBD1 (6 bases). The germline V gene has CDR1 MRHNA and CDR2 SNTAGT. The length of the CDR3 is 13 residues. V was pared by 4 bases and J by 1 base, with 6 bases between.

The V call is TRBV7-2, the J call TRBJ1-4, with 7 bases fitting TRBD1. There are 14 residues in the CDR3. V lost 5 bases to trimming and J lost 10 bases; unmatched junction nucleotides: 10. CDR1 is SGHTA, CDR2 FQGNSA, per germline. CDR3 DNA sequence: TGTGCCAGCAGCCCCAGACAGGGTTTGGCAAAACTGTTTTTT. This codes for CASSPRQGLAKLFF.

The gene calls are TRBV9 and TRBJ2-1; TRBD2 aligns across 13 bases. The length of the CDR3 is 14 residues. In germline, CDR1 is SGDLS, CDR2 YYNGEE. Unmatched junction bases numbered 3, after V lost 3 bases and J lost 9 bases. CDR3: CASSAGLAGVEQFF. CDR3 DNA: TGTGCCAGCAGCGCCGGACTAGCGGGAGTTGAGCAGTTCTTC.

This rearrangement joins TRBV19 to TRBJ2-2; D possibly corresponds to TRBD1 (5 bases). CDR3 length: 14 amino acids. Germline V gene sequence: CDR1 LNHDA, CDR2 SQIVND (reference sequence). V was clipped by 3 bases and J by 7 bases, with 12 bases between them. CDR3: CASSIARVGGELFF. The CDR3 DNA follows: TGTGCCAGTAGTATCGCCAGGGTGGGCGGGGAGCTGTTTTTT.

V and J are TRBV5-6 and TRBJ1-2; 8 nucleotides line up with TRBD1. The length of the CDR3 is 14 residues. The ends lost 4 bases at V and 7 bases at J; junction bases unmatched: 9. The germline V gene has CDR1 SGHDT and CDR2 YYEEEE. CDR3 DNA sequence: TGTGCCAGCAGCAGTATTGACAGGGGAGCTGGCTACACCTTC. As protein: CASSSIDRGAGYTF.

This rearrangement joins TRBV10-3 to TRBJ1-4; 9 bases match TRBD1. The V segment lost 7 bases and the J segment 0 bases; nucleotides outside the gene matches: 6. In germline, CDR1 is ENHRY, CDR2 SYGVKD. The CDR3 runs 16 residues. Here the CDR3 reads CAIKPGQGATNEKLFF. The CDR3 DNA follows: TGTGCCATCAAACCGGGACAGGGAGCAACTAATGAAAAACTGTTTTTT.

V gene TRBV27 combines with J gene TRBJ1-1, with 7 bases aligning to TRBD1. V trimming: 8 bases; J trimming: 1 base; junction bases outside the gene matches: 7. CDR3 length: 14 amino acids. Germline lookup yields CDR1 MNHEY and CDR2 SMNVEV (reference sequence). The CDR3 coding sequence is TGTGCCAGCGCCAAAGACAGGGCGAACACTGAAGCTTTCTTT. It encodes CASAKDRANTEAFF.

V is TRBV5-4 and J is TRBJ2-3; 12 bases map to TRBD1. The germline gives CDR1 SGHNT, CDR2 YYREEE (reference sequence). J gave up 5 bases and V 4 bases, and 5 bases lay outside the gene matches. The CDR3 runs to 15 residues. The CDR3 nucleotides are TGTGCCAGCAGCCCCCGGGACAGGGGGCAAGATACGCAGTATTTT. It codes for CASSPRDRGQDTQYF.

The rearrangement links TRBV9 to TRBJ2-2, with no clear D. The CDR3 length is 14 residues. The V and J ends lost 0 bases and 8 bases respectively, with 11 bases between them. Germline V lookup: CDR1 SGDLS, CDR2 YYNGEE. CDR3 DNA: TGTGCCAGCAGCGTAGACCCGCTAATGGGGGAGCTGTTTTTT. Translation: CASSVDPLMGELFF.

CDR3 bases: TGTGCCAGCAGTGCCCTGGACAGTTCTAATGAAAAACTGTTTTTT. Translation: CASSALDSSNEKLFF. The gene calls are TRBV27 and TRBJ1-4; tentative D call: TRBD1 (6 bases). There are 15 residues in the CDR3. In germline, CDR1 is MNHEY, CDR2 SMNVEV (reference sequence). The V end lost 5 bases, the J end lost 3 bases, and 13 bases lay between the germline ends.

The chain combines TRBV7-3 with TRBJ1-2, with D possibly being TRBD1 (5 bases). V lost 5 bases and J lost 6, with 13 bases in between. The CDR3 contains 13 residues. CDR1 and CDR2 from the germline V gene are SGHTA and FQGTGA. The CDR3 reads CASSRTGGDGYTF. The CDR3 DNA sequence: TGTGCCAGCAGCAGAACAGGAGGAGATGGCTACACCTTC.

The CDR3 bases are TGTGCCAGCAGCCACGGTCCTGGAAACACCATATATTTT. It translates to CASSHGPGNTIYF. The gene calls are TRBV11-3 and TRBJ1-3; D remains ambiguous. Germline CDR1 and CDR2: SGHNT and YENEEA. CDR3 length: 13 residues. Trimming cost V 5 bases and J 2 bases, with 7 bases left between them. Complete variable domain (other parts from reference TRBV11-3 and TRBJ1-3): EAGVVQSPRYKIIEKKQPVAFWCNPISGHNTLYWYLQNLGQGPELLIRYENEEAVDDSQLPKDRFSAERLKGVDSTLKIQPAELGDSAVYLCASSHGPGNTIYFGEGSWLTVV.

V is TRBV27 and J is TRBJ1-5, with a weak D call TRBD1 (6 bases). This CDR3 contains 15 residues. V shed 5 bases and J shed 0 bases, with 11 bases lying between them. CDR1 and CDR2 (germline): MNHEY, SMNVEV (reference sequence). This CDR3 is CASSQTGRSNQPQHF. The CDR3 DNA sequence: TGTGCCAGCAGTCAGACAGGTCGTAGCAATCAGCCCCAGCATTTT.

The chain carries TRBV28 and TRBJ1-2; 9 bases line up with TRBD1. From germline, CDR1 is MDHEN and CDR2 SYDVKM. The ends lost 4 bases at V and 2 bases at J; junction bases unmatched: 2. The CDR3 sequence is 14 residues long. DNA for the CDR3: TGTGCCAGCAGTTCCGGGACAGGGAACTATGGCTACACCTTC. It specifies CASSSGTGNYGYTF.

As for this clone: Its ends do not fully match the called genes, so a read error is possible. The gene calls are TRBV28 and TRBJ1-2, with a tentative D call TRBD1 (6 bases). CDR3 size: 13 residues. From germline, CDR1 is MDHEN and CDR2 SYDVKM. The CDR3 nucleotides are TGTGCCAGCCATAGAGTTGTCGGGGTAGGGGGGGCCTTC. Its translation: CASHRVVGVGGAF.

The chain combines TRBV18 with TRBJ1-2; 8 bases fit TRBD1. With 2 bases clipped from V and 7 bases from J, the junction kept 9 bases outside the gene matches. CDR3 length equals 15 residues. The V gene's germline CDR1 is KGHSH and CDR2 LQKENI. The CDR3 sequence is CASSPAGTGIRGYTF. Here the CDR3 DNA reads TGTGCCAGCTCACCAGCCGGGACAGGTATACGTGGCTACACCTTC.

V is TRBV19 and J is TRBJ2-1; 14 nucleotides align to TRBD2. This CDR3 has 16 amino acids. Trimming took 6 bases from V and 7 from J; bases not matched to a gene: 8. Germline-derived CDR1 and CDR2 are LNHDA and SQIVND (reference sequence). CDR3 in amino acids: CASRGATSGRGNEQFF. In DNA, the CDR3 is TGTGCCAGTAGGGGAGCGACTAGCGGGAGGGGAAATGAGCAGTTCTTC. The variable domain in full, with the rest retrieved from reference TRBV19 and TRBJ2-1, is DGGITQSPKYLFRKEGQNVTLSCEQNLNHDAMYWYRQDPGQGLRLIYYSQIVNDFQKGDIAEGYSVSREKKESFPLTVTSAQKNPTAFYLCASRGATSGRGNEQFFGPGTRLTVL.

The gene calls are TRBV7-9 and TRBJ1-4, with no clear D. The CDR3 sequence is 14 residues long. V was cut by 3 bases and J by 4 bases, with 9 bases left in between. Germline lookup yields CDR1 SEHNR and CDR2 FQNEAQ (reference sequence). In DNA form, the CDR3 reads TGTGCCAGCAGCTTGGGCAATTATAATGAAAAACTGTTTTTT. The encoded protein is CASSLGNYNEKLFF. Combining the CDR3 with reference TRBV7-9 and TRBJ1-4 gives the whole variable domain DTGVSQNPRHKITKRGQNVTFRCDPISEHNRLYWYRQTLGQGPEFLTYFQNEAQLEKSRLLSDRFSAERPKGSFSTLEIQRTEQGDSAMYLCASSLGNYNEKLFFGSGTQLSVL.

V and J are TRBV2 and TRBJ1-5, with D maybe TRBD1 (6 bases). Germline CDR1 reads SNHLY; CDR2 reads FYNNEI. There are 14 residues in the CDR3. Trimming removed 4 bases at V and 2 bases at J, with 9 bases between. CDR3 in DNA: TGTGCCAGCAGTGTAAGACAGGGCAATCAGCCCCAGCATTTT. It codes for CASSVRQGNQPQHF.

This clone showed up just a few times. This chain uses TRBV11-1 with TRBJ2-7; D gene uncertain. Deletions cut 1 base from V and 3 bases from J, with 7 bases between. The CDR3 is 13 amino acids. CDR1 and CDR2 from the germline V gene are SGHAT and FQDESV (reference sequence). The CDR3 DNA follows: TGTGCCAGCAGCTTAGTGGTAGACTACGAGCAGTACTTC. Its protein product is CASSLVVDYEQYF.

This chain connects TRBV5-3 to TRBJ1-3, with 7 positions matching TRBD1. TRBV5-3 is given ORF status, its function remaining uncertain. The J segment lost 0 bases and the V segment lost 5 bases, leaving 20 bases of the junction unmatched. This CDR3 has 20 amino acids. CDR3 residues: CARRYQRGPLLRVSGNTIYF. The CDR3 nucleotides read TGTGCCAGAAGGTACCAAAGGGGGCCCCTACTCCGGGTCTCTGGAAACACCATATATTTT.

This chain joins TRBV19 and TRBJ1-2, with D unclear. CDR3 size: 13 residues. CDR1 is LNHDA, CDR2 SQIVND, per germline (reference sequence). V was cut by 1 base and J by 4 bases, with 7 bases left in between. The CDR3: CASSIVMGYGYTF. CDR3 in DNA: TGTGCCAGTAGTATAGTAATGGGCTATGGCTACACCTTC. Using reference TRBV19 and TRBJ1-2 for the parts outside the CDR3, the full variable domain is DGGITQSPKYLFRKEGQNVTLSCEQNLNHDAMYWYRQDPGQGLRLIYYSQIVNDFQKGDIAEGYSVSREKKESFPLTVTSAQKNPTAFYLCASSIVMGYGYTFGSGTRLTVV.

The genes are TRBV10-3 and TRBJ1-2; 7 nucleotides line up with TRBD1. CDR1 is ENHRY, CDR2 SYGVKD, per germline. V lost 5 bases and J lost 0; bases outside the gene matches: 9. This CDR3 has 16 residues. In DNA, the CDR3 is TGTGCCATCAGTTTTGGACAGGCGTTAGCTAACTATGGCTACACCTTC. Translating it yields CAISFGQALANYGYTF.

The chain uses TRBV6-5 and TRBJ1-1; 9 positions agree with TRBD1. Looked up from germline, CDR1 is MNHEY and CDR2 is SVGAGI. The J segment lost 5 bases and the V segment lost 6 bases, leaving 7 bases of the junction unmatched. The CDR3 extends over 14 amino acids. In nucleotides, the CDR3 is TGTGCCAGCAGAACCGGACAGGGGCGGACTGAAGCTTTCTTT. Its protein is CASRTGQGRTEAFF.